This entry describes one T cell receptor (beta chain). The antigen remains unidentified. H&E slides confirmed each diagnosis, reviewed by two pathologists independently. Generated by immunoSEQ multiplex PCR, the TCRdb table keeps only in-frame clones and is missing some. Of 10,000 to 13,000 clones listed, roughly 85% are singletons. This sample was included in a study of immune evolution from preneoplasia to lung adenocarcinoma. Study-level points and caveats: Normal lung had highest clonality; later lesions appeared denser, more diverse.

Germline V gene sequence: CDR1 SGHDT, CDR2 YYEEEE. The CDR3 contains 14 residues. The V gene end was trimmed by 4 bases and the J gene end by 3 bases; junction bases not matched to a gene: 4. The chain has TRBV5-6 and TRBJ1-3; 7 bases match TRBD1. The TCR was taken from a person in their 70s with lung adenocarcinoma. The material sequenced was FFPE minimally invasive lung adenocarcinoma tissue. CDR3 in amino acids: CASSPGQLGNTIYF. CDR3 in DNA: TGTGCCAGCAGCCCGGGACAGCTTGGAAACACCATATATTTT.